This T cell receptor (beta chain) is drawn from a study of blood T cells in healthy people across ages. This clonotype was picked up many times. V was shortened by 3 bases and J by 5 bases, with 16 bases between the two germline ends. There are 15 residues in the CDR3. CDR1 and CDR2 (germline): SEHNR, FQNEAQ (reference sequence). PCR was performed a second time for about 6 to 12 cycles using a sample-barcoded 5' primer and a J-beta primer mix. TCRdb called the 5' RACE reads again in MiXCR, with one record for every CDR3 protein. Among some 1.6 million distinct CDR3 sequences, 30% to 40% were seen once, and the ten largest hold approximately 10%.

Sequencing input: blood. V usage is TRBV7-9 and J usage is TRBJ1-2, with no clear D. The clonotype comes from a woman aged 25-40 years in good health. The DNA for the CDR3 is TGTGCCAGCAGCTTGGTAGGGCTTGAAAATTATGGCTACACCTTC. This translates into CASSLVGLENYGYTF.